This passage covers 30 T cell receptor beta chains from one sample sequenced in a study of blood T cell repertoires in COVID-19. Assay used: immunoSEQ multiplex PCR; TCRdb lists only in-frame clones, some missing. The data hold 250,000 to 350,000 clones, with 65% to 90% observed a single time. The sequenced material came from peripheral blood. These TCRs come from a woman in her seventies with COVID-19, enrolled during active disease.

The J gene is TRBJ1-2, the V gene TRBV29-1, with 7 bases aligning to TRBD1. This CDR3 contains 15 residues. Germline CDR1 SQVTM, CDR2 ANQGSEA. After removal of 7 bases from V and 8 bases from J, the junction contained 19 bases not matched to a gene. CDR3 in DNA: TGCAGCGCAATGGCCGGGACAGCCCTCGCGGGAGGCTACACCTTC. This encodes CSAMAGTALAGGYTF.

This chain joins TRBV11-2 and TRBJ1-4, with 7 bases fitting TRBD1. CDR3 length: 17 residues. The germline V gene encodes CDR1 SGHAT and CDR2 FQNNGV. The V gene end was trimmed by 0 bases and the J gene end by 4 bases; junction bases not matched to a gene: 8. CDR3 amino acids: CASSLDGQGGFNEKLFF. The CDR3 region has the DNA TGTGCCAGCAGCTTAGATGGTCAGGGGGGATTTAATGAAAAACTGTTTTTT.

The gene calls are TRBV4-3 and TRBJ2-3; possibly TRBD2 for D (6 bases). Germline loops: CDR1 LGHNA, CDR2 YSLEER. CDR3 size: 15 residues. Between the trimmed V and J ends, which lost 1 base and 6 bases, there was a span of 14 bases. The CDR3 coding sequence is TGCGCCAGCAGCCAAGGCTCCGGGACTCAGGATACGCAGTATTTT. It encodes CASSQGSGTQDTQYF.

This chain uses TRBV7-2 with TRBJ2-7; 8 positions agree with TRBD1. Unmatched junction bases numbered 9, after V lost 5 bases and J lost 6 bases. This CDR3 is 14 amino acids long. The V gene's germline CDR1 is SGHTA and CDR2 FQGNSA. CDR3 nucleotides: TGTGCCAGCAGCCCCATCCCCACAGGGGGCGAGCAGTACTTC. Its protein product is CASSPIPTGGEQYF. Using reference TRBV7-2 and TRBJ2-7 for the parts outside the CDR3, the full variable domain is GAGVSQSPSNKVTEKGKDVELRCDPISGHTALYWYRQSLGQGLEFLIYFQGNSAPDKSGLPSDRFSAERTGGSVSTLTIQRTQQEDSAVYLCASSPIPTGGEQYFGPGTRLTVT.

This clone has a handful of counts. The V and J genes are TRBV5-4 and TRBJ2-5; TRBD2 matches at 9 bases. CDR1 is SGHNT and CDR2 is YYREEE in the germline V gene (reference sequence). J gave up 4 bases and V 4 bases, and 8 bases lay outside the gene matches. The CDR3 totals 15 residues. CDR3 sequence (DNA): TGTGCCAGCAGCCCCTCGCGGGGGGGCCTAGAGACCCAGTACTTC. Translated: CASSPSRGGLETQYF.

V usage is TRBV3-1 (or the pseudogene TRBV3-2) and J usage is TRBJ2-5; D gene unclear. The V gene's germline CDR1 is LGHDT and CDR2 YNNKEL (reference sequence). Trimming cost V 0 bases and J 5 bases, with 7 bases left between them. CDR3 length: 13 amino acids. CDR3 loop: CASSQDHRETQYF. CDR3 nucleotides: TGTGCCAGCAGCCAAGACCACCGGGAGACCCAGTACTTC.

V and J are TRBV28 and TRBJ2-3; TRBD1 matches 10 bases. Germline V CDR1 and CDR2: MDHEN, SYDVKM. The length of the CDR3 is 12 residues. V was clipped by 2 bases and J by 12 bases; unmatched bases: 2. For the CDR3, the DNA is TGTGCCAGCAGTTTACCGACAGGGGGCCAGTATTTT. Its translation is CASSLPTGGQYF.

The chain recombines TRBV3-1 (or the pseudogene TRBV3-2) with TRBJ2-1; D remains ambiguous. The CDR3 is 13 amino acids. Germline V gene lookup returns CDR1 LGHDT and CDR2 YNNKEL (reference sequence). The ends were cut back, 2 bases at V and 9 bases at J, with 11 bases in the middle. CDR3 in DNA: TGTGCCAGCAGCCAAAATACTCCGGGTGAGCAGTTCTTC. Its translation is CASSQNTPGEQFF.

The J gene is TRBJ1-3, the V gene TRBV4-1; D is unresolved. This CDR3 spans 15 amino acids. The V gene lost 5 bases and the J gene lost 4 bases, with 15 bases spanning the gap. Germline values: CDR1 MGHRA, CDR2 YSYEKL. CDR3: CASSDSTTRGNTIYF. The CDR3 bases are TGCGCCAGCAGCGATAGTACTACCCGGGGAAACACCATATATTTT.

The J gene is TRBJ2-5, the V gene TRBV7-2, with D perhaps TRBD2 (7 bases). Trimming took off 1 base at V and 5 bases at J, with 11 bases between the two ends. The CDR3 is 14 residues long. Germline V gene sequence: CDR1 SGHTA, CDR2 FQGNSA. The CDR3 nucleotides are TGTGCCAGCAGCTTAGAGGGGGGGCAGGAGACCCAGTACTTC. Translated, it gives CASSLEGGQETQYF.

This clone was detected ten times or more. The genes are TRBV29-1 and TRBJ1-1, with D unresolved. Germline lookup yields CDR1 SQVTM and CDR2 ANQGSEA. The CDR3 is 14 residues long. V gave up 1 base and J gave up 3 bases, with 12 bases separating them. CDR3 sequence reads: CSVEGAGSYTEAFF. CDR3 nucleotide sequence: TGCAGCGTTGAAGGGGCGGGAAGTTACACTGAAGCTTTCTTT.

This chain uses TRBV2 with TRBJ2-3, with 13 bases aligning to TRBD2. V trimming: 5 bases; J trimming: 5 bases; junction bases outside the gene matches: 1. Germline loops: CDR1 SNHLY, CDR2 FYNNEI. CDR3 length: 14 residues. CDR3 coding DNA: TGTGCCAGCAGTAGGACTAGCGGGGGAGATACGCAGTATTTT. Protein product: CASSRTSGGDTQYF.

The genes are TRBV29-1 and TRBJ1-1; TRBD1 is a possible D gene (5 bases). The germline CDR1 and CDR2 sequences are SQVTM and ANQGSEA. Trimming cost V 2 bases and J 1 base, with 5 bases left between them. This CDR3 is 12 amino acids long. The CDR3 region is CSVERGNTEAFF. CDR3 in DNA: TGCAGCGTTGAAAGGGGGAACACTGAAGCTTTCTTT.

The V call is TRBV7-9, the J call TRBJ2-7; D not certain. Germline assignment: CDR1 SEHNR and CDR2 FQNEAQ (reference sequence). V dropped 2 bases and J dropped 6 bases, with 8 bases sitting between them. CDR3 length equals 12 residues. CDR3 amino acids: CASSLWALEQYF. Written as DNA, the CDR3 is TGTGCCAGCAGCTTATGGGCACTCGAGCAGTACTTC.

The rearrangement joins TRBV11-1 to TRBJ2-5; 13 positions agree with TRBD2. This CDR3 contains 16 residues. V gave up 5 bases and J gave up 5 bases; unmatched junction bases: 8. Germline V lookup: CDR1 SGHAT, CDR2 FQDESV (reference sequence). For the CDR3, the DNA is TGTGCCAGCAGCCGCGGACTAGCGGGGGCCCATGAGACCCAGTACTTC. Translating gives CASSRGLAGAHETQYF.

The chain recombines TRBV30 with TRBJ1-2; 7 bases are shared with TRBD1. Trimming at V came to 3 bases and at J to 4 bases, leaving 5 bases not matched to a gene. The CDR3 sequence is 13 residues long. Germline CDR1 and CDR2: GTSNPN and SVGIG (reference sequence). CDR3 in amino acids: CAWSWTGFYGYTF. The DNA of the CDR3 is TGTGCCTGGAGCTGGACAGGTTTCTATGGCTACACCTTC.

A single count supports this clone. The chain joins TRBV9 to TRBJ2-7; TRBD1 is a possible D gene (5 bases). CDR1 and CDR2 (germline): SGDLS, YYNGEE. The V end was cut by 2 bases, the J end by 3 bases, with 12 bases between. The CDR3 runs 14 residues. The chain's CDR3 is CASSVGADSYEQYF. The CDR3 DNA is TGTGCCAGCAGCGTTGGGGCGGATAGCTACGAGCAGTACTTC.

The V and J genes are TRBV24-1 and TRBJ2-2, with 9 bases identical to TRBD1. The CDR3 has 16 amino acids. Germline CDR1 KGHDR, CDR2 SFDVKD. V shed 2 bases and J 1 base; nucleotides not matched to a gene: 1. In nucleotides, the CDR3 is TGTGCCACCAGTGATTCGGGACAGGGGAACACCGGGGAGCTGTTTTTT. Translation gives CATSDSGQGNTGELFF.

Only one count was recorded for this clone. This sequence joins TRBV21-1 and TRBJ1-1; the D call in the table, TRBD1, was not verified against the DNA. TRBV21-1 is recorded as a pseudogene. The CDR3 runs 15 residues. CDR3 sequence: CASSIRDRVYTEAFF. The CDR3 bases are TGTGCCAGCAGCATCCGGGACAGGGTCTACACTGAAGCTTTCTTT.

The chain links TRBV28 to TRBJ1-6; 7 bases map to TRBD1. The CDR3 is 15 amino acids. Germline V gives CDR1 MDHEN, CDR2 SYDVKM. The ends lost 6 bases at V and 8 bases at J; junction bases unmatched: 10. CDR3 residues: CASSTRTGAHSPLHF. Written as DNA, the CDR3 is TGTGCCAGCAGCACACGTACAGGGGCCCATTCACCCCTCCACTTT.

This clone was observed many times. In the same sample, other DNA sequences code for this CDR3. This sequence joins TRBV3-1 (or the pseudogene TRBV3-2) and TRBJ2-2; D call uncertain. CDR3 length: 14 amino acids. Germline V gene lookup returns CDR1 LGHDT and CDR2 YNNKEL (reference sequence). V lost 3 bases and J 1 base, leaving 6 bases between the germline ends. Here the CDR3 reads CASSQAGNTGELFF. As DNA, the CDR3 is TGTGCCAGCAGCCAGGCTGGGAACACCGGGGAGCTGTTTTTT.

This chain links TRBV4-1 with TRBJ1-2; no clear D gene. The CDR3 covers 11 residues. Germline values: CDR1 MGHRA, CDR2 YSYEKL. Trimming took off 5 bases at V and 5 bases at J, with 6 bases between the two ends. The CDR3 coding sequence is TGCGCCAGCAGCTACGGGTATGGCTACACCTTC. Encoded protein: CASSYGYGYTF.

The CDR3 spells CASSPPRDRALGANQPQHF. The CDR3 coding sequence is TGTGCCAGCAGTCCCCCCCGGGACAGGGCTCTTGGGGCCAATCAGCCCCAGCATTTT. V gene TRBV6-6 combines with J gene TRBJ1-5, with TRBD1 identical over 9 bases. Germline values: CDR1 MNHNY, CDR2 SVGAGI (reference sequence). The V segment lost 5 bases and the J segment 3 bases; nucleotides outside the gene matches: 17. The CDR3 totals 19 residues.

This chain connects TRBV28 to TRBJ1-1; no clear D gene. The length of the CDR3 is 13 residues. Trimming pared 4 bases from V and 4 bases from J, leaving 10 bases between. Per the germline V gene, CDR1 is MDHEN and CDR2 is SYDVKM. In DNA form, the CDR3 reads TGTGCCAGCAGTTCTGCTCCCGGCACTGAAGCTTTCTTT. Its protein product is CASSSAPGTEAFF.

This chain uses TRBV11-2 with TRBJ1-1; no firm D call. The V gene's germline CDR1 is SGHAT and CDR2 FQNNGV. The CDR3 is 13 amino acids. V lost 1 base and J lost 1, with 4 bases in between. CDR3 coding DNA: TGTGCCAGCAGCTTAGGTCAGAACACTGAAGCTTTCTTT. It is translated as CASSLGQNTEAFF.

The chain has TRBV24-1 and TRBJ1-1; D is unclear. V gave up 6 bases and J gave up 4 bases, with 5 bases separating them. The CDR3 consists of 11 residues. The germline CDR1 and CDR2 sequences are KGHDR and SFDVKD. The CDR3 reads CATSSGTEAFF. CDR3 nucleotide sequence: TGTGCCACCAGTTCCGGCACTGAAGCTTTCTTT.

The genes are TRBV27 and TRBJ1-1; 9 bases agree with TRBD1. Per germline, CDR1 MNHEY and CDR2 SMNVEV (reference sequence). CDR3 size: 14 residues. V lost 0 bases and J lost 10; bases outside the gene matches: 6. The CDR3 here is CASSLSAQQGAAFF. The CDR3 coding sequence is TGTGCCAGCAGTTTATCCGCCCAACAGGGGGCAGCTTTCTTT.

In the case of this clone: Germline and junction disagree at one end, which may indicate a read error. V and J are TRBV2 and TRBJ2-2; 8 bases align to TRBD2. The V gene's germline CDR1 is SNHLY and CDR2 FYNNEI. The CDR3 totals 15 residues. In nucleotides, the CDR3 is TGTGCCAGCAGTAAAGCGGGGGCCCTCCCCGGGGAGCTGTTTTTT. Its protein is CASSKAGALPGELFF.

This chain connects TRBV7-3 to TRBJ1-1, with unresolved D. The V gene's germline CDR1 is SGHTA and CDR2 FQGTGA. V dropped 5 bases and J dropped 1 base, with 8 bases sitting between them. This CDR3 is built from 13 residues. The CDR3 DNA is TGTGCCAGCAGCGTTTCAGGGAACACTGAAGCTTTCTTT. Translating gives CASSVSGNTEAFF.

The chain combines TRBV19 with TRBJ1-1; TRBD1 aligns across 7 bases. Germline loops: CDR1 LNHDA, CDR2 SQIVND (reference sequence). V gave up 6 bases and J gave up 1 base; unmatched junction bases: 5. The CDR3 is 14 residues long. This CDR3 reads CASRPQGGNTEAFF. The CDR3 nucleotides read TGTGCCAGTAGGCCTCAGGGGGGGAACACTGAAGCTTTCTTT.